A single T cell receptor (beta chain) is shown here with its context. At one end the junction does not follow the germline gene, possibly because of a read error. For each of two time points, an approximately 6.1-milliliter draw of peripheral blood was taken. Germline CDR1 is SSHAT and CDR2 is FNYEAQ (reference sequence). The CDR3 runs to 16 residues. The TCR beta CDR3 region was amplified from genomic DNA, with two rounds of multiplex PCR being used for the amplification. Specific primers for each TRBV and TRBJ gene were what first-round PCR used. MiXCR, applied by TCRdb to the multiplex PCR reads, yields one record per CDR3 protein. The table has tens of thousands of distinct CDR3 sequences, about 35% seen once. The data are from a study of prognosis after radiotherapy for stage I lung cancer. Study context: Enrolled patients (roughly 13 men, more than 5 women) had a median age of 74.5 years and an age range of roughly 50 to 84 years.

This specimen consisted of PBMCs, obtained before or after stereotactic body radiation therapy (not recorded which). This chain connects TRBV7-7 to TRBJ2-5; 7 nucleotides agree with TRBD2. This receptor was obtained from a donor at least 50 years old with non-small cell lung cancer. The CDR3 DNA reads as TGTGCTAGCAGCTTAGAACTATCGGGAGGCCAAGAGACCCAGTACTTC. This sequence encodes CASSLELSGGQETQYF. Based on the CDR3 plus reference TRBV7-7 and TRBJ2-5, the full variable domain is GAGVSQSPRYKVTKRGQDVTLRCDPISSHATLYWYQQALGQGPEFLTYFNYEAQPDKSGLPSDRFSAERPEGSISTLTIQRTEQRDSAMYRCASSLELSGGQETQYFGPGTRLLVL.